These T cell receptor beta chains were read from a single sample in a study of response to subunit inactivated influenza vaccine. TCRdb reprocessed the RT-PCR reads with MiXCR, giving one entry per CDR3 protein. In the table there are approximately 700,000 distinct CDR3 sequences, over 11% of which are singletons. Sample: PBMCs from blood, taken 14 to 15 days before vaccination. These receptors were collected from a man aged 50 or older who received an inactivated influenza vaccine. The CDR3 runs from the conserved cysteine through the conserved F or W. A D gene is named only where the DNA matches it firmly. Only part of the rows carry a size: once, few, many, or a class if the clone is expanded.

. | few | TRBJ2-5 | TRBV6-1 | TGTGCCAGCAGTGAAGTGTGGGGGCGAGAGACCCAGTACTTC | CASSEVWGRETQYF
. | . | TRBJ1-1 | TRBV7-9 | TGTGCCGTGCAGGGAGGCACTGAAGCTTTCTTT | CAVQGGTEAFF
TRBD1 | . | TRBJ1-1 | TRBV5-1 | TGCGCCAGCAGCCCGGGGACAGGGAAGAAACCTGAAGCTTTCTTT | CASSPGTGKKPEAFF
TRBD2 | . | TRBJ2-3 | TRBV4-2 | TGTGCCAGCAGGCTCGGGACTATGAGCACAGATACGCAGTATTTT | CASRLGTMSTDTQYF
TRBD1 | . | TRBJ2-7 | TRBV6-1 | TGTGCCAGCCGATTCGGACAGGCCTACGAGCAGTACTTC | CASRFGQAYEQYF
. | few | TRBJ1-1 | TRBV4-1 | TGCGCCAGCAGCCAAGAGAGGGCATTAAGGACTGAAGCTTTCTTT | CASSQERALRTEAFF
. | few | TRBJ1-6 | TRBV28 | TGTGCCAGCAGTTTATTGATGGACAGAAGAAATTCACCCCTCCACTTT | CASSLLMDRRNSPLHF
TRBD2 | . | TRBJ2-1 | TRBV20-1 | TGCAGTGGCACCGGGAGGGCCACTTGGATAGGTGAGCAGTTCTTC | CSGTGRATWIGEQFF
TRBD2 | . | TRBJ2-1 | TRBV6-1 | TGTGCCAGCAGTCAGTCTCCCCCGGGGGGGCTTTACAATGAGCAGTTCTTC | CASSQSPPGGLYNEQFF
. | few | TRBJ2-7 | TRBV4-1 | TGCGCCAGCAGCCAAGATTCAACAAACACCTACGAGCAGTACTTC | CASSQDSTNTYEQYF
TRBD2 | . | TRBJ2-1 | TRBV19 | TGTGCCAGTAGTAGCCAACACCTAGCGGGAGTAACGAATGAGCAGTTCTTC | CASSSQHLAGVTNEQFF
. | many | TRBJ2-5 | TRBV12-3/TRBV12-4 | TGTGCCAGCAGTTTAGGACTACAAGAGACCCAGTACTTC | CASSLGLQETQYF
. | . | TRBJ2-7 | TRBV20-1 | TGCAGTGCTAGAGATCTGAGTGACGAGCAGTACTTC | CSARDLSDEQYF
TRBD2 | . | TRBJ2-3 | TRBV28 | TGTGCCACCGGTAGCGGGAGGGCCGAGTCAGATACGCAGTATTTT | CATGSGRAESDTQYF
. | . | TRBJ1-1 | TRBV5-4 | TGTGCCAGCAGCTACTCAGTGGCTGAGAACACTGAAGCTTTCTTT | CASSYSVAENTEAFF
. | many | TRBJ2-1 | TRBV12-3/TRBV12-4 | TGTGCCAGCAGTTTTTCTAGGCGACGCGATGAGCAGTTCTTC | CASSFSRRRDEQFF
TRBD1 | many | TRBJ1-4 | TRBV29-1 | TGCAGCGTAAAGGACAGGGTGGGCGAAAAACTGTTTTTT | CSVKDRVGEKLFF
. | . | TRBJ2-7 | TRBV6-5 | TGTGCCAGCAGTAACCCCCGGGGTGGGTTATACTACGAGCAGTACTTC | CASSNPRGGLYYEQYF
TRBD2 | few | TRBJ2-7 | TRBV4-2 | TGTGCCAGCAGCCAAGTTTCGGCTAGCGGGAGAGGAGGCTTCTACGAGCAGTACTTC | CASSQVSASGRGGFYEQYF
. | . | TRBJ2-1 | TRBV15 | TGTGCCACCAGCAGAGATAAGTGGACATCCAATGAGCAGTTCTTC | CATSRDKWTSNEQFF
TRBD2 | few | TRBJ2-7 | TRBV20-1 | TGCAGTGCTAGAGACGGACTAGTCGAGCAGTACTTC | CSARDGLVEQYF
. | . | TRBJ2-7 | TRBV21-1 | TGTGCCAGCAGCTCGCCGGGGACAGGGCCCTACGAGCAGTACTTC | CASSSPGTGPYEQYF
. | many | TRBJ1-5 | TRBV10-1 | TGCGCCAGCGTTAAACTTGGACAGAGCAATCAGCCCCAGCATTTT | CASVKLGQSNQPQHF
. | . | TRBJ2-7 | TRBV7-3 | TGTGCCAGCAGCTTATATGGGGCCCCCCTATCCTACGAGCAGTACTTC | CASSLYGAPLSYEQYF
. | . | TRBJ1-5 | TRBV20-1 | TGCTGTGCTAGAGATCGGGAAAGGGGACCGCTTAGCAATCAGCCCCAGCATTTT | CCARDRERGPLSNQPQHF
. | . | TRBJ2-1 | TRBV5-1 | TGCGCCAGCAGCTCCCCCCGGGCCTCGGGGGCCTACAATGAGCAGTTCTTC | CASSSPRASGAYNEQFF